Presented here are 30 T cell receptor beta chains from one specimen sequenced in a study of T-cell memory formation after mild COVID-19. In TCRdb, the 5' RACE reads were re-called with MiXCR into one record per CDR3 protein. This table has around 320,000 distinct CDR3 sequences, around 27% appearing once. Input material: PBMCs or a T cell subset sorted from them (not recorded which). The receptors originated from an adult woman who had mild COVID-19 (a few samples of this study predate the infection). Cell type and time point are not known.

This clonotype was observed a handful of times. CDR3 loop: CASSIPGTNHNEQFF. DNA of the CDR3: TGTGCCAGTAGTATCCCCGGGACAAACCACAATGAGCAGTTCTTC. The chain uses TRBV19 and TRBJ2-1, with D perhaps matching TRBD1 (6 bases). The V end was cut by 3 bases, the J end by 5 bases, with 14 bases between. The CDR3 length is 15 residues. CDR1 is LNHDA, CDR2 SQIVND, per germline (reference sequence).

The rearrangement joins TRBV20-1 to TRBJ1-3; no reliable D call. CDR3 length: 14 residues. In germline, CDR1 is DFQATT, CDR2 SNEGSKA (reference sequence). The ends were cut back, 0 bases at V and 4 bases at J, with 10 bases in the middle. CDR3 DNA: TGCAGTGCTAGAGATTCAGGACCCGGAAACACCATATATTTT. Residues: CSARDSGPGNTIYF.

The CDR3 coding sequence is TGCAGCGTGTGGACAGAGAAGAACACTGAAGCTTTCTTT. Its protein product is CSVWTEKNTEAFF. The chain recombines TRBV29-1 with TRBJ1-1; the D gene is possibly TRBD1 (6 bases). Trimming left V 6 bases short and J 1 base short, with 12 bases between. CDR1 and CDR2 from the germline V gene are SQVTM and ANQGSEA. The CDR3 sequence is 13 residues long.

This clonotype was seen a few times. The chain recombines TRBV20-1 with TRBJ1-3; 8 bases agree with TRBD1. V dropped 3 bases and J dropped 4; count of bases not matched to a gene: 5. The germline V gene encodes CDR1 DFQATT and CDR2 SNEGSKA (reference sequence). This CDR3 has 14 amino acids. CDR3 amino acids: CSASRTGTGNTIYF. Here the CDR3 DNA reads TGCAGTGCTAGCCGGACAGGGACGGGAAACACCATATATTTT.

CDR3 sequence: CASSPYPGTSYEQYF. DNA of the CDR3: TGTGCCAGCAGCCCATATCCCGGGACCTCCTACGAGCAGTACTTC. The chain recombines TRBV12-3 or TRBV12-4 with TRBJ2-7; D may match TRBD1 or TRBD2 (5 bases each). Trimming removed 6 bases at V and 0 bases at J, with 15 bases between. This CDR3 region has 15 residues.

This clonotype was counted between two and nine times. J is TRBJ2-5 and V is TRBV11-2; 11 bases are a match to TRBD1. The CDR3 covers 15 residues. V was pared by 1 base and J by 5 bases, with 3 bases of the junction left unmatched. Germline-derived CDR1 and CDR2 are SGHAT and FQNNGV. CDR3 DNA: TGTGCCAGCAGCTTAGGGGACAGGGGGAGCGAGACCCAGTACTTC. The encoded protein is CASSLGDRGSETQYF.

This sequence joins TRBV7-9 and TRBJ2-7; TRBD1 is a possible D gene (6 bases). Trimming removed 2 bases at V and 3 bases at J, with 8 bases between. The V gene's germline CDR1 is SEHNR and CDR2 FQNEAQ (reference sequence). The length of the CDR3 is 13 residues. The CDR3 loop is CASSLWDNYEQYF. The CDR3 nucleotides read TGTGCCAGCAGCTTATGGGACAACTACGAGCAGTACTTC. Using reference TRBV7-9 and TRBJ2-7 for the parts outside the CDR3, the full variable domain is DTGVSQNPRHKITKRGQNVTFRCDPISEHNRLYWYRQTLGQGPEFLTYFQNEAQLEKSRLLSDRFSAERPKGSFSTLEIQRTEQGDSAMYLCASSLWDNYEQYFGPGTRLTVT.

This clonotype turned up a few times. The chain is built from TRBV18 and TRBJ2-3; 8 bases align to TRBD2. With 3 bases clipped from V and 2 bases from J, the junction kept 4 bases outside the gene matches. The CDR3 is 15 amino acids. Looked up from germline, CDR1 is KGHSH and CDR2 is LQKENI. The DNA for the CDR3 is TGTGCCAGCTCACCTAGCGGGGCGACCACAGATACGCAGTATTTT. Translation: CASSPSGATTDTQYF.

V usage is TRBV7-8 and J usage is TRBJ1-2; perhaps TRBD1 as D (6 bases). Looked up from germline, CDR1 is SGHVS and CDR2 is FQNEAQ. Trimming pared 4 bases from V and 5 bases from J, leaving 14 bases between. There are 14 residues in the CDR3. This CDR3 reads CASSSLDRLYGYTF. In nucleotides, the CDR3 is TGTGCCAGCAGCTCCTTAGACAGGCTTTATGGCTACACCTTC.

There are a few counts of this clonotype. This chain connects TRBV3-1 to TRBJ1-1, with 9 nucleotides matching TRBD1. V lost 5 bases and J lost 10; bases outside the gene matches: 11. Germline V gene lookup returns CDR1 LGHDT and CDR2 YNNKEL (reference sequence). The CDR3 totals 14 residues. CDR3 in DNA: TGTGCCAGCAGCAAAGGGACAGGGATGTTGGCAGCTTTCTTT. It yields the protein CASSKGTGMLAAFF.

The V and J genes are TRBV20-1 and TRBJ1-5; 9 positions match TRBD1. Germline V gives CDR1 DFQATT, CDR2 SNEGSKA (reference sequence). This CDR3 contains 17 residues. Trimming removed 6 bases from V and 1 base from J; junction bases left unmatched: 13. The CDR3 loop is CSARVRQGGGSNQPQHF. DNA of the CDR3: TGCAGTGCAAGGGTCCGACAGGGGGGCGGGAGCAATCAGCCCCAGCATTTT.

In this sample, this clonotype turned up a few times. V is TRBV7-3 and J is TRBJ1-1; D is unresolved. This CDR3 is 12 amino acids long. Trimming cost V 3 bases and J 10 bases, with 12 bases left between them. CDR1 SGHTA and CDR2 FQGTGA come from the germline V gene. CDR3: CASSFNTAPAFF. The CDR3, as DNA: TGTGCCAGCAGCTTTAACACGGCCCCAGCTTTCTTT.

The genes are TRBV30 and TRBJ2-1, with 8 nucleotides matching TRBD1. V lost 3 bases, J lost 4 bases, and 8 bases stayed unmatched. There are 15 residues in the CDR3. The germline V gene has CDR1 GTSNPN and CDR2 SVGIG (reference sequence). CDR3 residues: CAWRSGDRSYNEQFF. CDR3 bases: TGTGCCTGGAGGTCCGGGGACAGGTCGTACAATGAGCAGTTCTTC.

The chain recombines TRBV24-1 with TRBJ1-3; 7 bases are shared with TRBD1. The CDR3 has 16 amino acids. Looked up from germline, CDR1 is KGHDR and CDR2 is SFDVKD. V was clipped by 3 bases and J by 0 bases; unmatched bases: 4. CDR3 protein: CATSDPTGPSGNTIYF. CDR3 DNA sequence: TGTGCCACCAGTGATCCGACAGGGCCCTCTGGAAACACCATATATTTT.

The chain couples TRBV6-6 to TRBJ2-7; D gene ambiguous. From germline, CDR1 is MNHNY and CDR2 SVGAGI (reference sequence). Trimming shortened V by 6 bases and J by 5 bases, and 5 bases separated the two germline ends. The CDR3 sequence is 10 residues long. CDR3 in amino acids: CASRGDEQYF. In DNA form, the CDR3 reads TGTGCCAGCAGAGGCGACGAGCAGTACTTC.

This clonotype was detected ten times or more. The CDR3 coding sequence is TGTGCCAGCAGCGTAGATGGACAGGGGAGGAATGAGCAGTTCTTC. It yields the protein CASSVDGQGRNEQFF. V usage is TRBV9 and J usage is TRBJ2-1; 9 nucleotides agree with TRBD1. This CDR3 has 15 residues. V was pared by 0 bases and J by 7 bases, with 5 bases of the junction left unmatched. Germline V gene data show CDR1 as SGDLS and CDR2 as YYNGEE.

This chain uses TRBV7-3 with TRBJ2-3, with TRBD2 identical over 10 bases. V lost 4 bases to trimming and J lost 8 bases; unmatched junction nucleotides: 9. The germline CDR1 and CDR2 sequences are SGHTA and FQGTGA. The CDR3 length is 15 residues. CDR3 sequence (DNA): TGTGCCAGCAGCTCTCCGGGACTAGCGTTTGGTACGCAGTATTTT. This encodes CASSSPGLAFGTQYF. The full variable domain, rest sourced from reference TRBV7-3 and TRBJ2-3, is GAGVSQTPSNKVTEKGKYVELRCDPISGHTALYWYRQSLGQGPEFLIYFQGTGAADDSGLPNDRFFAVRPEGSVSTLKIQRTERGDSAVYLCASSSPGLAFGTQYFGPGTRLTVL.

The V call is TRBV12-3 or TRBV12-4, the J call TRBJ2-6, with TRBD1 matching over 9 bases. V lost 3 bases to trimming and J lost 2 bases; unmatched junction nucleotides: 5. This CDR3 is built from 17 residues. CDR3 DNA: TGTGCCAGCAGTTTCTCCGGGACAGGGCCTGGGGCCAACGTCCTGACTTTC. This codes for CASSFSGTGPGANVLTF.

In this sample, this clonotype turned up a few times. The chain combines TRBV6-5 with TRBJ2-5, with unresolved D. The CDR3 runs to 16 residues. V shed 2 bases and J shed 1 base, with 14 bases lying between them. In germline, CDR1 is MNHEY, CDR2 SVGAGI. The CDR3 loop is CASSYSGVAAQETQYF. The CDR3 nucleotides are TGTGCCAGCAGTTACAGTGGGGTGGCGGCCCAAGAGACCCAGTACTTC.

Concerning this clonotype itself: Germline is not matched at one junction end, which may reflect a read error. The rearrangement uses TRBV10-3 and TRBJ2-7; TRBD1 matches at 8 bases. This CDR3 region has 15 residues. CDR1 is ENHRY and CDR2 is SYGVKD in the germline V gene. CDR3 in amino acids: CALSGGQGSNYEQYF. CDR3 DNA: TGTGCCCTCAGTGGTGGACAGGGCTCGAACTACGAGCAGTACTTC.

A few counts support this clonotype. The J gene is TRBJ1-1, the V gene TRBV25-1, with D unclear. The CDR3 sequence is 16 residues long. Germline V gives CDR1 MGHDK, CDR2 SYGVNS. V lost 3 bases to trimming and J lost 1 base, with 15 bases between them. The CDR3 protein is CASSEGFGRGNTEAFF. The CDR3 DNA reads as TGTGCCAGCAGTGAGGGGTTCGGCCGAGGGAACACTGAAGCTTTCTTT.

This clonotype was picked up many times. This chain joins TRBV7-8 and TRBJ1-1, with 7 bases identical to TRBD1. The V and J ends lost 3 bases and 11 bases, in that order; junction bases with no gene match: 9. Per the germline V gene, CDR1 is SGHVS and CDR2 is FQNEAQ. This CDR3 comprises 13 residues. The CDR3 reads CASSFDVTGRAFF. CDR3 sequence (DNA): TGTGCCAGCAGCTTCGATGTGACAGGGAGGGCTTTCTTT.

The chain couples TRBV24-1 to TRBJ1-1; 9 nucleotides line up with TRBD1. The CDR3 is made up of 13 amino acids. V lost 12 bases, J lost 1 base, and 5 bases stayed unmatched. Germline V gene sequence: CDR1 KGHDR, CDR2 SFDVKD. The CDR3 protein is CAAQGAKNTEAFF. The CDR3 bases are TGTGCCGCACAGGGGGCGAAGAACACTGAAGCTTTCTTT.

A few counts support this clonotype. The rearrangement links TRBV30 to TRBJ2-3; TRBD1 aligns across 11 bases. The germline gives CDR1 GTSNPN, CDR2 SVGIG (reference sequence). CDR3 size: 16 residues. V was pared by 3 bases and J by 6 bases, with 11 bases of the junction left unmatched. The CDR3 region has the DNA TGTGCCTGGAGCCGATACACCGGGACAGGGGGTGATACGCAGTATTTT. Its protein product is CAWSRYTGTGGDTQYF.

The genes are TRBV12-3 or TRBV12-4 and TRBJ1-5; 9 nucleotides align to TRBD1. V dropped 5 bases and J dropped 6; count of bases not matched to a gene: 5. The CDR3 extends over 14 amino acids. CDR3 loop: CASSLGTGSQPQHF. The CDR3 region has the DNA TGTGCCAGCAGTCTCGGGACAGGGTCTCAGCCCCAGCATTTT.

This clonotype was counted a few times. This sequence joins TRBV20-1 and TRBJ2-4; D not certain. Germline lookup yields CDR1 DFQATT and CDR2 SNEGSKA (reference sequence). CDR3 size: 13 residues. V was pared by 6 bases and J by 8 bases, with 17 bases between. Here the CDR3 DNA reads TGCAGTGCCCTCGGACGGAACTCAGACATTCAGTACTTC. Protein product: CSALGRNSDIQYF.

This chain uses TRBV4-1 with TRBJ2-1; 14 bases line up with TRBD2. CDR3 length equals 16 residues. V lost 4 bases, J lost 7 bases, and 6 bases stayed unmatched. Per the germline V gene, CDR1 is MGHRA and CDR2 is YSYEKL. The CDR3 sequence: CASSLQGLAGANEQFF. The CDR3, as DNA: TGCGCCAGCAGCCTGCAGGGACTAGCGGGAGCAAATGAGCAGTTCTTC.

This rearrangement joins TRBV5-8 to TRBJ2-6, with D uncertain. V lost 2 bases, J lost 0 bases, and 6 bases lay in between. This CDR3 is built from 15 residues. The germline V gene has CDR1 SGHTS and CDR2 YDEGEE. The CDR3 here is CASSFGISGANVLTF. The CDR3 nucleotides are TGTGCCAGCAGCTTTGGGATCTCTGGGGCCAACGTCCTGACTTTC.

The gene calls are TRBV18 and TRBJ1-5; D is ambiguous. Trimming left V 4 bases short and J 6 bases short, with 10 bases between. There are 13 residues in the CDR3. CDR1 is KGHSH, CDR2 LQKENI, per germline. Here the CDR3 reads CASSRGSGQPQHF. The CDR3 coding sequence is TGTGCCAGCTCACGGGGATCGGGTCAGCCCCAGCATTTT.

The J gene is TRBJ2-1, the V gene TRBV19; 10 nucleotides line up with TRBD2. Per germline, CDR1 LNHDA and CDR2 SQIVND (reference sequence). CDR3 length equals 16 residues. J gave up 8 bases and V 3 bases, and 10 bases lay outside the gene matches. CDR3 coding DNA: TGTGCCAGTAGTATTTCAGCGAGCGGGGGGGCCTATGAGCAGTTCTTC. Its translation is CASSISASGGAYEQFF.